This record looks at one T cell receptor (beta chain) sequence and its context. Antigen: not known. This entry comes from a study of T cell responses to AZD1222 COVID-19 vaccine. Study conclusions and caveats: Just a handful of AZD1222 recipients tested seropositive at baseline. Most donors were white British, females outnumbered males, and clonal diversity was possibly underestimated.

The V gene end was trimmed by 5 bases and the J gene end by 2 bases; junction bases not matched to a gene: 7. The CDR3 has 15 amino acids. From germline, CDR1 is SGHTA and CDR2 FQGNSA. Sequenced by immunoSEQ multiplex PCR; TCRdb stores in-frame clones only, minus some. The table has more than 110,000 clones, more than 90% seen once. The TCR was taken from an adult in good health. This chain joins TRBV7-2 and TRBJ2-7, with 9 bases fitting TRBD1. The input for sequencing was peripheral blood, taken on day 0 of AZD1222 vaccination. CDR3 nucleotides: TGTGCCAGCAGCCCTGGGACAGGGCCGGCCTACGAGCAGTACTTC. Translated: CASSPGTGPAYEQYF.